A selection of T cell receptor beta chains follows, all from one sample in a study of blood T cell repertoires in COVID-19. TCRdb keeps only in-frame clones here, not all; method: immunoSEQ multiplex PCR. The sample has about 140,000 clones, 87% seen once; the top ten hold around 0.91%. Sequences were obtained from peripheral blood. The receptors come from a woman between 50 and 59 years old with acute or convalescent COVID-19. CDR3s include the opening cysteine and the closing phenylalanine or tryptophan. D genes are given only for firm matches. The size entry is marked missing in some rows and otherwise reads once, few, many or a size class.

V gene,clone size,J gene,D gene,CDR3 protein,CDR3 DNA
TRBV10-1,.,TRBJ2-7,TRBD1,CASSPGQGEQYF,TGCGCCAGCAGCCCCGGACAGGGTGAGCAGTACTTC
TRBV11-2,.,TRBJ1-2,TRBD1,CASSPTQTGELDGYTF,TGTGCCAGCAGCCCAACTCAGACAGGGGAGTTAGATGGCTACACCTTC
TRBV7-2,.,TRBJ1-2,TRBD1,CASSSLPGQGRGYTF,TGTGCCAGCAGCTCTCTGCCGGGACAGGGTAGAGGCTACACCTTC
TRBV6-5,.,TRBJ1-2,.,CASSPQGTNYGYTF,TGTGCCAGCAGCCCCCAGGGGACTAACTATGGCTACACCTTC
TRBV7-2,once,TRBJ2-3,TRBD2,CASSQTGLETDTQYF,TGTGCCAGCAGCCAAACCGGACTAGAGACAGATACGCAGTATTTT
TRBV2,.,TRBJ2-7,TRBD2,CASSQSGGLPYEQYF,TGTGCCAGCAGCCAGAGCGGGGGCCTCCCCTACGAGCAGTACTTC
TRBV6-4,.,TRBJ2-2,TRBD2,CASSDGGGIANTGELFF,TGTGCCAGCAGTGATGGCGGGGGGATCGCGAACACCGGGGAGCTGTTTTTT
TRBV6-5,few,TRBJ1-1,.,CASCTGNTEAFF,TGTGCCAGCTGTACAGGGAACACTGAAGCTTTCTTT
TRBV19,.,TRBJ1-4,.,CASSSLEINEKLFF,TGTGCCAGTAGTTCACTGGAGATTAATGAAAAACTGTTTTTT
TRBV24-1,once,TRBJ1-4,TRBD1,CATSGGQGGTTNEKLFF,TGTGCCACCAGCGGTGGGCAGGGGGGAACTACTAATGAAAAACTGTTTTTT
TRBV7-3,.,TRBJ2-1,TRBD2,CASSPGLAGRNEQFF,TGTGCCAGCAGCCCCGGGCTAGCGGGCCGGAATGAGCAGTTCTTC
TRBV3-1/TRBV3-2,.,TRBJ1-1,TRBD1,CASSLTGEGPEAFF,TGTGCCAGCAGCCTGACAGGGGAGGGGCCTGAAGCTTTCTTT
TRBV19,.,TRBJ1-1,.,CASNQDSIGNTEAFF,TGTGCCAGTAATCAGGACAGTATAGGGAACACTGAAGCTTTCTTT
TRBV29-1,.,TRBJ1-2,TRBD1,CSVFDGQGAYGYTF,TGCAGCGTTTTCGACGGACAGGGGGCTTATGGCTACACCTTC
TRBV5-8,.,TRBJ2-1,TRBD2,CASRGGLAGLSSYNEQFF,TGTGCCAGCAGAGGGGGACTAGCGGGGCTTAGCTCCTACAATGAGCAGTTCTTC
TRBV5-1,.,TRBJ2-3,.,CASSSRTKWDTQYF,TGCGCCAGCAGCTCCCGGACTAAGTGGGATACGCAGTATTTT
TRBV13,.,TRBJ1-6,TRBD1,CASSRTGNSPLHF,TGTGCCAGCAGTCGGACAGGGAATTCACCCCTCCACTTT
TRBV6-4,.,TRBJ1-2,TRBD1,CASSAYGDRPPLGRGYTF,TGTGCCAGCAGTGCTTACGGGGACAGGCCCCCTTTGGGACGGGGCTACACCTTC
TRBV30,.,TRBJ2-7,.,CAWSERGGAREQYF,TGTGCCTGGAGTGAACGGGGCGGGGCTCGCGAGCAGTACTTC
TRBV7-3,.,TRBJ2-1,.,CASSLMGADHEQFF,TGTGCCAGCAGCTTAATGGGTGCGGATCATGAGCAGTTCTTC
TRBV2,.,TRBJ1-5,.,CASSEAAGWQPQHF,TGTGCCAGCAGTGAGGCGGCAGGGTGGCAGCCCCAGCATTTT
TRBV7-3,once,TRBJ1-6,TRBD1,CASSLGTGRPLHF,TGTGCCAGCAGCTTAGGGACAGGGAGGCCCCTCCACTTT
TRBV11-3,.,TRBJ2-2,.,CASARGTGELFF,TGTGCCAGCGCTAGAGGAACCGGGGAGCTGTTTTTT
TRBV3-1/TRBV3-2,.,TRBJ2-7,TRBD2,CASRGRSGGPYEQYF,TGTGCCAGCCGTGGAAGGAGCGGGGGCCCTTACGAGCAGTACTTC
TRBV19,.,TRBJ2-2,.,CASSRVRPDTGELFF,TGTGCCAGTAGCAGGGTCCGGCCGGACACCGGGGAGCTGTTTTTT
TRBV27,.,TRBJ1-1,.,CASTVPGNTEAFF,TGTGCCAGCACAGTTCCGGGGAACACTGAAGCTTTCTTT
TRBV20-1,.,TRBJ2-7,.,CSASLASYEQYF,TGCAGTGCTAGTCTAGCCTCCTACGAGCAGTACTTC
TRBV7-2,few,TRBJ2-3,.,CASSASTDTQYF,TGTGCCAGCAGCGCGAGCACAGATACGCAGTATTTT
TRBV5-1,.,TRBJ2-3,.,CASSFYRTDTQYF,TGCGCCAGCAGCTTCTATCGCACAGATACGCAGTATTTT
TRBV6-5,.,TRBJ1-1,.,CASFEPGGRTEAFF,TGTGCCAGCTTCGAGCCGGGGGGCCGAACTGAAGCTTTCTTT
TRBV27,.,TRBJ2-2,TRBD2,CASSLWGWTSGRINTGELFF,TGTGCCAGCAGTTTATGGGGTTGGACTAGCGGGAGGATAAACACCGGGGAGCTGTTTTTT
TRBV7-3,.,TRBJ2-2,TRBD1,CASSLSGQGGTGELFF,TGTGCCAGCAGCTTATCCGGACAGGGAGGCACCGGGGAGCTGTTTTTT
TRBV24-1,.,TRBJ2-2,.,CATKGEYFPGELFF,TGTGCCACCAAGGGGGAATATTTCCCCGGGGAGCTGTTTTTT
TRBV25-1,.,TRBJ2-2,.,CASSEFGLGELFF,TGTGCCAGCAGTGAATTCGGACTCGGGGAGCTGTTTTTT
TRBV6-5,.,TRBJ1-1,TRBD1,CASGDRGEMNTEAFF,TGTGCCAGCGGCGACAGGGGAGAAATGAACACTGAAGCTTTCTTT
TRBV11-2,.,TRBJ2-5,TRBD2,CASSLDRASGGARSQYF,TGTGCCAGCAGCTTAGATCGCGCTAGCGGGGGGGCTCGATCCCAGTACTTC
TRBV9,.,TRBJ1-2,.,CASSVVARGNYGYTF,TGTGCCAGCAGCGTAGTCGCCCGGGGAAACTATGGCTACACCTTC
TRBV10-1,.,TRBJ2-2,.,CASSDYPGELFF,TGCGCCAGCAGTGACTACCCCGGGGAGCTGTTTTTT
TRBV19,.,TRBJ1-3,TRBD1,CASSRDRPSSGNTIYF,TGTGCCAGTAGTCGGGACAGGCCAAGCTCTGGAAACACCATATATTTT
TRBV24-1,once,TRBJ1-1,TRBD1,CATSESTGATEAFF,TGTGCCACCAGTGAGTCGACAGGGGCCACTGAAGCTTTCTTT
TRBV4-1,.,TRBJ2-2,.,CASSQVRFDGELFF,TGCGCCAGCAGCCAAGTTCGGTTTGACGGGGAGCTGTTTTTT
TRBV7-9,.,TRBJ2-1,TRBD2,CASSLLLAENYNEQFF,TGTGCCAGCAGCTTACTACTAGCGGAAAATTACAATGAGCAGTTCTTC
TRBV20-1,.,TRBJ1-2,.,CSASGGNRYGYTF,TGCAGTGCTAGTGGAGGGAACCGCTATGGCTACACCTTC
TRBV20-1,.,TRBJ2-1,.,CSARDRTEIF,TGCAGTGCTAGAGATCGGACAGAGATCTTC
TRBV5-1,once,TRBJ2-2,.,CASSLVPLWRGNTGELFF,TGCGCCAGCAGCTTGGTCCCCCTCTGGCGGGGGAACACCGGGGAGCTGTTTTTT
TRBV7-3,.,TRBJ2-3,TRBD2,CASSVTGGQDTQYF,TGTGCCAGCAGCGTTACGGGGGGGCAAGATACGCAGTATTTT
TRBV7-3,.,TRBJ2-3,TRBD1,CASSETGGRDTQYF,TGTGCCAGCAGCGAAACAGGGGGGCGAGATACGCAGTATTTT
TRBV10-1,few,TRBJ2-2,.,CASSFSGTNTGELFF,TGCGCCAGCAGTTTTAGCGGAACGAACACCGGGGAGCTGTTTTTT